The table lists the clone carrying this T cell receptor beta chain with many counts. Its cognate antigen is unknown. The CDR3 regions of TCR beta were amplified from RNA transcripts. When the TCR CDR3 underwent first-round RT-PCR, the HTBI primer set was used. TCRdb analysed the multiplex PCR reads with MiXCR anew, one entry per CDR3 protein. The sample holds a few hundred thousand distinct CDR3 sequences, around 15% seen once. Hyperthyroidism of Graves' type that showed no ophthalmopathy progression within 18 months was stable. The study left out patients who had uncontrolled infection, other autoimmune disease, pregnancy or lactation. The data stem from a study of T cells in Graves' hyperthyroidism and ophthalmopathy. Findings and caveats of the study: Blood also contained most expanded thyroid clonotypes above 0.001. The model anticipated ophthalmopathy a median around 6 months pre-onset.

The trim removed 2 bases at V and 10 bases at J, leaving 11 bases unmatched. The germline V gene encodes CDR1 LGHDT and CDR2 YNNKEL (reference sequence). The CDR3 consists of 16 residues. The chain is built from TRBV3-1 and TRBJ1-4; 9 nucleotides line up with TRBD1. The sample consisted of blood. The clonotype originates from a woman aged 18-30 years with Graves' hyperthyroidism. This CDR3 reads CASSQYTGTGQGKLFF. The CDR3 nucleotides are TGTGCCAGCAGCCAATATACCGGGACAGGGCAAGGAAAACTGTTTTTT.